This T cell receptor beta chain was sequenced during a study of T cells expressing NK-cell markers. The overall study: It was sorted CD3+CD56-NKG2C+, CD3+CD56+NKG2C- and CD3+CD56+NKG2C+ T cells that provided the TCR beta repertoires. HCMV seropositivity marked seven of the eight sequenced donors; one was seronegative.

For this clonotype: Its antigen is still unknown.

TCRdb reprocessed the 5' RACE reads and stores each CDR3 protein as one record, lacking DNA. Recorded for this sample: around 550,000 distinct CDR3 sequences. The study, taken as a whole, reports: Whether the expanded NKG2C+ T cell clones recognized HCMV remained unclear. Of the CD8+ T cell pool in roughly six donors, roughly 1.0-7.5% was accounted for by dominant NKG2C+ clonotypes.

CDR1 is MGHDK and CDR2 is SYGVNS in the germline V gene. This CDR3 is 12 amino acids long. The chain employs TRBV25-1 and TRBJ1-2; lacking DNA, the TRBD1 call made by TCRdb goes unchecked. Sample: blood T cells: a sorted CD56 or NKG2C T cell subset, CD4+ or CD8+ T cells, or bulk PBMC T cells (not recorded which). The source of this sequence is a man aged 18 to 35 in good health. This CDR3 reads CASRDRTRGYTF.